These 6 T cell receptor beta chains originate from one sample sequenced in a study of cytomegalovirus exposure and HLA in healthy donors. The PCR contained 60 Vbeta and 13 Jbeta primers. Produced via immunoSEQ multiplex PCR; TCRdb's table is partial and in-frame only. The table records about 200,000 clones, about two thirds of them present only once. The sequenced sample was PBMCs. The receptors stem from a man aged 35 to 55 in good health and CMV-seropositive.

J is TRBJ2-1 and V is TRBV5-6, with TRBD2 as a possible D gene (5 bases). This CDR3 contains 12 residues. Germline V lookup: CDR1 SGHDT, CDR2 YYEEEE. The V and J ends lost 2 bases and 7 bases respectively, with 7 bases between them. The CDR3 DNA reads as TGTGCCAGCAGCTTAGCGGTAAATGAGCAGTTCTTC. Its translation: CASSLAVNEQFF. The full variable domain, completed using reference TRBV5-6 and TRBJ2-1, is DAGVTQSPTHLIKTRGQQVTLRCSPKSGHDTVSWYQQALGQGPQFIFQYYEEEERQRGNFPDRFSGHQFPNYSSELNVNALLLGDSALYLCASSLAVNEQFFGPGTRLTVL.

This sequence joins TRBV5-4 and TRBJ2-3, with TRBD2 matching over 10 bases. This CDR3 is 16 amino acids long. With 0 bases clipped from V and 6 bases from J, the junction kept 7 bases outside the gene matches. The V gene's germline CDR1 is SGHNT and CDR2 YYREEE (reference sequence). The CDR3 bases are TGTGCCAGCAGCTTGGATCAGCGGGGGGGAGGGGATACGCAGTATTTT. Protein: CASSLDQRGGGDTQYF. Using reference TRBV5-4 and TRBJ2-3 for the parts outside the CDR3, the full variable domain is ETGVTQSPTHLIKTRGQQVTLRCSSQSGHNTVSWYQQALGQGPQFIFQYYREEENGRGNFPPRFSGLQFPNYSSELNVNALELDDSALYLCASSLDQRGGGDTQYFGPGTRLTVL.

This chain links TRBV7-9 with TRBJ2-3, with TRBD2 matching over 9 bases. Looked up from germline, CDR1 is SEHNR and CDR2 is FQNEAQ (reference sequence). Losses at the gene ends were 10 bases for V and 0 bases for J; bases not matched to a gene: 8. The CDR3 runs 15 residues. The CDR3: CATGTSSSSTDTQYF. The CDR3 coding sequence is TGTGCCACCGGGACTAGCAGTTCTAGCACAGATACGCAGTATTTT.

The CDR3: CASSLLAPGGWGTEAFF. Here the CDR3 DNA reads TGTGCCAGCAGCTTACTTGCCCCCGGGGGGTGGGGCACTGAAGCTTTCTTT. The V call is TRBV7-8, the J call TRBJ1-1; perhaps TRBD1 as D (5 bases). The germline CDR1 and CDR2 sequences are SGHVS and FQNEAQ. Trimming shortened V by 2 bases and J by 4 bases, and 20 bases separated the two germline ends. This CDR3 is 17 amino acids long.

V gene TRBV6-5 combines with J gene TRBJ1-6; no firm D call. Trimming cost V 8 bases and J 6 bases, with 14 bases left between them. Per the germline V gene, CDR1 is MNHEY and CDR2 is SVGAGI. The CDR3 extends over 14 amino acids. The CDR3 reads CASGLSYPNSPLHF. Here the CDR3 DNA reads TGTGCCAGCGGCCTGTCGTATCCTAATTCACCCCTCCACTTT.

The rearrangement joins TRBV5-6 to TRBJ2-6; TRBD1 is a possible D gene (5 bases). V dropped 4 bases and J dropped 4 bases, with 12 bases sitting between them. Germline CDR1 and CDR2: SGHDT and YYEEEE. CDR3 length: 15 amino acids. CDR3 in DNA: TGTGCCAGCAGCCTATCAGGGTCCGGGGCCAACGTCCTGACTTTC. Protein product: CASSLSGSGANVLTF.